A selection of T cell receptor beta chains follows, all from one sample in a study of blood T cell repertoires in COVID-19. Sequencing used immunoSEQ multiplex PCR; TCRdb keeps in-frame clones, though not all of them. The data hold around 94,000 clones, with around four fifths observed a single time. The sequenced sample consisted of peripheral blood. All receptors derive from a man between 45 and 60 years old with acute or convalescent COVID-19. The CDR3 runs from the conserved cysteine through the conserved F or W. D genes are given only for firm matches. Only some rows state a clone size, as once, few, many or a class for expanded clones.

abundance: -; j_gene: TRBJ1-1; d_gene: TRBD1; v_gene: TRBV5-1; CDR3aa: CASSSHPDRGEAFF; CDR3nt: TGCGCCAGCAGCTCACACCCGGACAGGGGTGAAGCTTTCTTT
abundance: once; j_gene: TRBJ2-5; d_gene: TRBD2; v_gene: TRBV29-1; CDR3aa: CSVETSGSLETQYF; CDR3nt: TGCAGCGTTGAAACTAGCGGGAGCTTGGAGACCCAGTACTTC
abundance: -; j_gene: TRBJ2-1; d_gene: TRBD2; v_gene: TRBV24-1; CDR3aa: CATSDRALAGFKQFF; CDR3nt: TGTGCCACCAGTGATAGGGCGCTAGCGGGATTTAAGCAGTTCTTC
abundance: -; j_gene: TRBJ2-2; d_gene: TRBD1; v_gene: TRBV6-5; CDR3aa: CASRWTGAYTGELFF; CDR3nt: TGTGCCAGCCGCTGGACAGGGGCCTACACCGGGGAGCTGTTTTTT
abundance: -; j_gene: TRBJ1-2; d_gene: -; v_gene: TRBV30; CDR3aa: CAWIWEGSYGYTF; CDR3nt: TGTGCCTGGATATGGGAGGGGTCCTATGGCTACACCTTC
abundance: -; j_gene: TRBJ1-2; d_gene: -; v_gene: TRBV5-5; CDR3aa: CASSLSGVGNYGYTF; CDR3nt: TGTGCCAGCAGCTTGTCCGGGGTCGGAAACTATGGCTACACCTTC
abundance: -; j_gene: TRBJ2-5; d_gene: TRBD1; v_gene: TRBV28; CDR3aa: CASSPTGGETQYF; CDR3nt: TGTGCCAGCAGTCCCACAGGGGGAGAGACCCAGTACTTC
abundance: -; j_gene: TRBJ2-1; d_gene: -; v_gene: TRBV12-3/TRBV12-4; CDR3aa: CASSFSYNEQFF; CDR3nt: TGTGCCAGCAGTTTTAGTTACAATGAGCAGTTCTTC
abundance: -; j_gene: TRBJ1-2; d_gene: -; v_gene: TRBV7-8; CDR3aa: CASSLAGSYGYTF; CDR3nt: TGTGCCAGCAGCTTAGCAGGGAGCTATGGCTACACCTTC
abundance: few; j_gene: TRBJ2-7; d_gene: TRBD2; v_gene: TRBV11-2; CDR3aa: CASSLASGSYEQYF; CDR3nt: TGTGCCAGCAGCTTGGCTAGCGGGAGCTACGAGCAGTACTTC
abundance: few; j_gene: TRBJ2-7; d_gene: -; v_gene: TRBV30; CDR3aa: CAWSPDSSYEQYF; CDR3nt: TGTGCCTGGAGTCCGGACAGCTCCTACGAGCAGTACTTC